Listed here is a single T cell receptor (beta chain). Profiled with immunoSEQ multiplex PCR; TCRdb holds only in-frame clones, not every one. The repertoire includes approximately 190,000 clones, roughly four fifths of them detected once, and approximately 6.2% sits in the top ten. This entry comes from a study of blood T cell repertoires in COVID-19. V lost 0 bases and J 1 base, leaving 9 bases between the germline ends. Germline V lookup: CDR1 WNHNN, CDR2 SYGVQD (reference sequence). The CDR3 length is 16 residues. The receptor was isolated from a woman in her 40s with acute or convalescent COVID-19. Sequences were obtained from peripheral blood. This rearrangement joins TRBV10-1 to TRBJ2-2; a possible D gene is TRBD2 (6 bases). The CDR3 is CASSESDGGNTGELFF. CDR3 sequence (DNA): TGCGCCAGCAGTGAGTCAGACGGGGGGAACACCGGGGAGCTGTTTTTT.